This TCR beta chain originates from a study of T cell repertoires in cytomegalovirus infection. Study-wide context: Evidence of both CMV infection and a matching HLA type came from public TCR beta signatures.

There are a few counts of this clonotype. What it binds is not known. Each CDR3 protein is one row after TCRdb ran MiXCR on the reads. The sample consists of 550,000 to 850,000 distinct CDR3 sequences, around 30% of them appearing once. With 5 bases removed from V and 5 bases from J, the gap between germline ends came to 11 bases. This CDR3 contains 13 residues. CDR1 and CDR2 from the germline V gene are SGHTA and FQGNSA. This TCR was sampled from a human donor in good health (CMV status not recorded). Some clones in this sample may be carry-over from other donors' samples. This chain joins TRBV7-2 and TRBJ2-3; D gene unclear. The sample was cultured PBMCs, taken from culture after CMV antigen stimulation. DNA for the CDR3: TGTGCCAGCAGCCTTCAAATTCTAGATACGCAGTATTTT. Its protein product is CASSLQILDTQYF.